This is a list of T cell receptor beta chains from one sample in a study of T cells in Graves' hyperthyroidism and ophthalmopathy. TCRdb itself ran the multiplex PCR reads through MiXCR, one entry per CDR3 protein. The sample lists about 600,000 distinct CDR3 sequences, roughly a sixth seen once, with 2.5% to 4% in the top ten. Sequencing input: blood. The receptors originated from a woman aged 40 to 50 with Graves' ophthalmopathy. CDR3s include the opening cysteine and the closing phenylalanine or tryptophan. The D gene is left open where the match is weak. Only part of the rows carry a size: once, few, many, or a class if the clone is expanded.

J: TRBJ1-1
size: many
D: -
V: TRBV6-1
DNA: TGTGCCAGCAGTGACGGGACGGCGAACACTGAAGCTTTCTTT
CDR3: CASSDGTANTEAFF

J: TRBJ1-1
size: many
D: -
V: TRBV2
DNA: TGTGCCAGCAGTAGGACACGCGAAGCTTTCTTT
CDR3: CASSRTREAFF

J: TRBJ1-1
size: -
D: -
V: TRBV5-4
DNA: TGTGCCAGCAGCTTGTTCGGCCTGAACACTGAAGCTTTCTTT
CDR3: CASSLFGLNTEAFF

J: TRBJ2-1
size: -
D: -
V: TRBV18
DNA: TGTGCCAGCTCACCACTCCACGGTGGGGTAGGCTACAATGAGCAGTTCTTC
CDR3: CASSPLHGGVGYNEQFF

J: TRBJ2-5
size: -
D: -
V: TRBV28
DNA: TGTGCCAGCGGCTATCTCGCGGGAGAGACCCAGTACTTC
CDR3: CASGYLAGETQYF

J: TRBJ2-1
size: many
D: TRBD2
V: TRBV11-3
DNA: TGTGCCAGCTCACGGGGGGGTAGCGGGAGAATAAATGAGCAGTTCTTC
CDR3: CASSRGGSGRINEQFF

J: TRBJ1-1
size: few
D: -
V: TRBV10-2
DNA: TGCGCCAGCAGTCGAGTGGCCCTCCACACTGAAGCTTTCTTT
CDR3: CASSRVALHTEAFF

J: TRBJ2-2
size: -
D: -
V: TRBV2
DNA: TGTGCCAGCAGTAAAGGCACCGGGGAGCTGTTTTTT
CDR3: CASSKGTGELFF

J: TRBJ1-1
size: few
D: -
V: TRBV19
DNA: TGTGCCAGTAGTATAAAGGGATTGGGTGAAGCTTTCTTT
CDR3: CASSIKGLGEAFF

J: TRBJ2-7
size: -
D: TRBD2
V: TRBV3-1
DNA: TGTGCCAGCAGTCTATCAATACTAGCGGGAGCGTACGAGCAGTACTTC
CDR3: CASSLSILAGAYEQYF

J: TRBJ2-1
size: -
D: TRBD1
V: TRBV7-9
DNA: TGTGCCAGCAGCCTAGATTCTGGACAGGCCTACAATGAGCAGTTCTTC
CDR3: CASSLDSGQAYNEQFF

J: TRBJ1-5
size: few
D: -
V: TRBV12-3/TRBV12-4
DNA: TGTGCCAGCAGTTTAGCCCATCAGCCCCAGCATTTT
CDR3: CASSLAHQPQHF

J: TRBJ2-3
size: few
D: -
V: TRBV5-4
DNA: TGTGCCAGCAGCTTGAAACAGATTGGGGCAGATACGCAGTATTTT
CDR3: CASSLKQIGADTQYF

J: TRBJ1-2
size: many
D: -
V: TRBV3-1
DNA: TGTGCCAGCAGCCAAAGTAGGACTGTGTACTATGGCTACACCTTC
CDR3: CASSQSRTVYYGYTF

J: TRBJ2-7
size: -
D: -
V: TRBV5-5
DNA: TGTGCCAGCAGCTTGGCCTGGGGGCCGGTGGCTAGCGGAGGTGGGGGGCAGTACTTC
CDR3: CASSLAWGPVASGGGGQYF

J: TRBJ1-1
size: many
D: -
V: TRBV28
DNA: TGTGCCAGCAGTTTTCAGGGTCTTAACACTGAAGCTTTCTTT
CDR3: CASSFQGLNTEAFF

J: TRBJ2-5
size: many
D: -
V: TRBV18
DNA: TGTGCCAGCTCACCGCTGGACAGACAAGAGACCCAGTACTTC
CDR3: CASSPLDRQETQYF

J: TRBJ2-7
size: many
D: TRBD1
V: TRBV20-1
DNA: TGCAGTGCTAGAGCGGGGGACGGGACAGGGGCCGACGAGCAGTACTTC
CDR3: CSARAGDGTGADEQYF

J: TRBJ2-1
size: -
D: TRBD2
V: TRBV7-2
DNA: TGTGCCAGCAGCGCCCAACCCCTAGCGGGAGGGTTGGTGGGTGAGCAGTTCTTC
CDR3: CASSAQPLAGGLVGEQFF

J: TRBJ1-1
size: many
D: -
V: TRBV3-1
DNA: TGTGCCAGCAGCCCCCGCCTCCGGAACACTGAAGCTTTCTTT
CDR3: CASSPRLRNTEAFF

J: TRBJ2-7
size: -
D: TRBD2
V: TRBV7-8
DNA: TGTGCCAGCAGCTATACTAGCGGGATAGATTCCTACGAGCAGTACTTC
CDR3: CASSYTSGIDSYEQYF

J: TRBJ2-2
size: -
D: TRBD2
V: TRBV2
DNA: TGTGCCAGCAGACCTATAGCGGGGGGCCAGAGCGGGGAGCTGTTTTTT
CDR3: CASRPIAGGQSGELFF

J: TRBJ2-7
size: many
D: TRBD1
V: TRBV6-1
DNA: TGTGCCAGCAGTATCTCGGGACAGGGCAGCTCCTACGAGCAGTACTTC
CDR3: CASSISGQGSSYEQYF

J: TRBJ2-1
size: -
D: TRBD2
V: TRBV19
DNA: TGTGCCAGTGGGACTAGCTTCTACAATGAGCAGTTCTTC
CDR3: CASGTSFYNEQFF

J: TRBJ1-3
size: many
D: -
V: TRBV7-9
DNA: TGTGCCAGCAGCTATAGGCCCCAGGGTAGCTCTGGAAACACCATATATTTT
CDR3: CASSYRPQGSSGNTIYF

J: TRBJ2-5
size: many
D: TRBD2
V: TRBV12-3/TRBV12-4
DNA: TGTGCCAGCAGTCCTGAGGGGACTAGCCGAGAAGAGACCCAGTACTTC
CDR3: CASSPEGTSREETQYF

J: TRBJ1-1
size: many
D: TRBD1
V: TRBV12-3/TRBV12-4
DNA: TGTGCCAGCAGAACCAGGGGGGGCACTGAAGCTTTCTTT
CDR3: CASRTRGGTEAFF

J: TRBJ2-1
size: -
D: TRBD2
V: TRBV12-3/TRBV12-4
DNA: TGTGCCAGCAGTTTGTTAGCGGGAGCGACGAATGAGCAGTTCTTC
CDR3: CASSLLAGATNEQFF

J: TRBJ2-4
size: few
D: TRBD2
V: TRBV29-1
DNA: TGCAGCGTCGCGGTGGGGAGGGACATTCAGTACTTC
CDR3: CSVAVGRDIQYF

J: TRBJ2-1
size: few
D: -
V: TRBV2
DNA: TGTGCCAGCAGTGACTTACCCACTGGAGGGGGTGAGCAGTTCTTC
CDR3: CASSDLPTGGGEQFF

J: TRBJ2-7
size: few
D: TRBD1
V: TRBV15
DNA: TGTGCCACCAGCCGGACAGGGTCTCGCGTCGAGCAGTACTTC
CDR3: CATSRTGSRVEQYF

J: TRBJ2-5
size: -
D: -
V: TRBV10-3
DNA: TGTGCCATCAAGGGCGAACACCAAGAGACCCAGTACTTC
CDR3: CAIKGEHQETQYF

J: TRBJ2-5
size: few
D: -
V: TRBV29-1
DNA: TGCAGCGTTGAGGTTGATAACCAAGAGACCCAGTACTTC
CDR3: CSVEVDNQETQYF

J: TRBJ2-5
size: many
D: -
V: TRBV6-1
DNA: TGTGCCAGCAGTGAAGTGACCGGGGCTCAAGAGACCCAGTACTTC
CDR3: CASSEVTGAQETQYF

J: TRBJ1-5
size: once
D: -
V: TRBV6-1
DNA: TGTGCCAGCACCCCCGTGCCGGGGGGGGGACAGCCCCAGCATTTT
CDR3: CASTPVPGGGQPQHF

J: TRBJ2-1
size: -
D: -
V: TRBV20-1
DNA: TGCAGTGCTGGGACCGATGAGCAGTTCTTC
CDR3: CSAGTDEQFF

J: TRBJ2-2
size: -
D: TRBD2
V: TRBV19
DNA: TGTGCCAGTCAACGACTAGCGGGAGGGTCGAACACCGGGGAGCTGTTTTTT
CDR3: CASQRLAGGSNTGELFF

J: TRBJ1-1
size: -
D: TRBD1
V: TRBV29-1
DNA: TGCAGCGTCCCGGGACAGTACCCTGAAGCTTTCTTT
CDR3: CSVPGQYPEAFF

J: TRBJ2-1
size: few
D: -
V: TRBV19
DNA: TGTGCCAGTAGTATAGGCGTCTTTGAGCAGTTCTTC
CDR3: CASSIGVFEQFF

J: TRBJ1-6
size: many
D: -
V: TRBV2
DNA: TGTGCCAGCAGGCCCTTAATGACTAATTCACCCCTCCACTTT
CDR3: CASRPLMTNSPLHF

J: TRBJ2-2
size: -
D: -
V: TRBV11-2
DNA: TGTGCCAGCAGCTCCGGGTGGGGGGCCGGGGAGCTGTTTTTT
CDR3: CASSSGWGAGELFF

J: TRBJ1-1
size: -
D: TRBD1
V: TRBV6-1
DNA: TGTGCCACCACAGGGGCCCAGTATGAAGCTTTCTTT
CDR3: CATTGAQYEAFF

J: TRBJ1-5
size: -
D: -
V: TRBV6-5
DNA: TGTGCCAGCAGTTACGGGGCAGACAATCAGCCCCAGCATTTT
CDR3: CASSYGADNQPQHF

J: TRBJ2-1
size: many
D: -
V: TRBV5-1
DNA: TGCGCCAGCAGCCTTCGGCATTCCTCCTACAATGAGCAGTTCTTC
CDR3: CASSLRHSSYNEQFF

J: TRBJ1-4
size: many
D: -
V: TRBV3-1
DNA: TGTGCCAGCAGCCCGCGGGGAGGGAATGAAAAACTGTTTTTT
CDR3: CASSPRGGNEKLFF

J: TRBJ1-2
size: many
D: TRBD1
V: TRBV13
DNA: TGTGCCAGCAGCTTAAGGGACAGGGCCAGCTACACCTTC
CDR3: CASSLRDRASYTF

J: TRBJ1-5
size: few
D: -
V: TRBV6-2/TRBV6-3
DNA: TGTGCCAGCAGACCTCTCGGGCTAGTGGGTCAGCCCCAGCATTTT
CDR3: CASRPLGLVGQPQHF

J: TRBJ2-3
size: many
D: TRBD2
V: TRBV20-1
DNA: TGCAGCGCCACGGGAGGCAGAATTAGAGATACGCAGTATTTT
CDR3: CSATGGRIRDTQYF

J: TRBJ1-1
size: few
D: -
V: TRBV28
DNA: TGTGCCACCATGGGGTCCGGGGGGCGGGTGACTGAAGCTTTCTTT
CDR3: CATMGSGGRVTEAFF

J: TRBJ1-2
size: -
D: TRBD1
V: TRBV29-1
DNA: TGCAGCGCCGGAACGGACAGGGGGAGCCATGGCTACACCTTC
CDR3: CSAGTDRGSHGYTF

J: TRBJ1-1
size: -
D: TRBD1
V: TRBV3-1
DNA: TGTGCCAGCAGCCAACCACGGACAGGGAACACTGAAGCTTTCTTT
CDR3: CASSQPRTGNTEAFF

J: TRBJ1-1
size: -
D: -
V: TRBV29-1
DNA: TGCAGCGTCCACCGGGACACCTTGAACACTGAAGCTTTCTTT
CDR3: CSVHRDTLNTEAFF

J: TRBJ1-1
size: many
D: -
V: TRBV18
DNA: TGTGCCAGCTCACCACGACTGGGGGAGAACACTGAAGCTTTCTTT
CDR3: CASSPRLGENTEAFF